This T cell receptor beta chain was recovered during a study of T cells in Graves' hyperthyroidism and ophthalmopathy. Exclusion of a patient resulted from uncontrolled infection, other autoimmune disease, pregnancy or lactation. From germline, CDR1 is SNHLY and CDR2 FYNNEI. V gave up 0 bases and J gave up 7 bases; unmatched junction bases: 4. This CDR3 region has 16 residues. Amplified TCR beta CDR3 regions came from RNA transcripts. A set of HTBI primers served as the primers for a first-round RT-PCR of the TCR CDR3. TCRdb passed the multiplex PCR reads through MiXCR, listing each CDR3 protein once. Of about 49,000 distinct CDR3 sequences listed, about 54% are singletons.

The sample was peripheral blood or thyroid tissue (not recorded which). The receptor was isolated from a man aged 18 to 30 with Graves' hyperthyroidism. V gene TRBV2 combines with J gene TRBJ1-6; 9 bases line up with TRBD1. Here the CDR3 reads CASSEAGTGTNSPLHF. Here the CDR3 DNA reads TGTGCCAGCAGTGAAGCAGGGACAGGGACGAATTCACCCCTCCACTTT.